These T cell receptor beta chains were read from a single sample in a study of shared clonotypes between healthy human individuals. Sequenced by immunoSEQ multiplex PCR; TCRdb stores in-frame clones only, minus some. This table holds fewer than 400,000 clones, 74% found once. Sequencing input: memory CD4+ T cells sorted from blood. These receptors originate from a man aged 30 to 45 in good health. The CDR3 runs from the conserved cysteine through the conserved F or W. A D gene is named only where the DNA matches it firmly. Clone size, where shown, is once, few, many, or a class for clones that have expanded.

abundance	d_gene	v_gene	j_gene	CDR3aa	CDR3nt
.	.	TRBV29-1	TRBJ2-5	CSVVQGSETQYF	TGCAGCGTTGTACAGGGTAGCGAGACCCAGTACTTC
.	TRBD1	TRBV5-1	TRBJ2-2	CATRDRAINTGELFF	TGCGCCACCCGGGACAGGGCGATAAACACCGGGGAGCTGTTTTTT
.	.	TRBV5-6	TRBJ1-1	CASSLDGGSRAEAFF	TGTGCCAGCAGCTTGGACGGGGGGAGTCGGGCTGAAGCTTTCTTT
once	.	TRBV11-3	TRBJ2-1	CASSLDGFDEQFF	TGTGCCAGCAGCTTGGACGGGTTCGATGAGCAGTTCTTC
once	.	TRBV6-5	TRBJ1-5	CASSRRDSNQPQHF	TGTGCCAGCAGTAGGAGGGACAGCAATCAGCCCCAGCATTTT
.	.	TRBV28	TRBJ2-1	CASRDQGKWQFF	TGTGCCAGCAGGGACCAGGGGAAATGGCAGTTCTTC
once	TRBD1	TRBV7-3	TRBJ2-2	CASRSGTGSFGELFF	TGTGCCAGCAGGTCCGGGACAGGGTCGTTCGGGGAGCTGTTTTTT
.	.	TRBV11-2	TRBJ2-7	CASSLGKYQGYEQYF	TGTGCCAGCAGCTTGGGGAAATACCAGGGCTACGAGCAGTACTTC
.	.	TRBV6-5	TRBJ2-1	CASRRGMGEVQFF	TGTGCCAGCAGACGAGGAATGGGGGAGGTGCAGTTCTTC
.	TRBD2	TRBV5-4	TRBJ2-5	CASSLGGGRAEETQYF	TGTGCCAGCAGCTTGGGGGGCGGGAGGGCCGAAGAGACCCAGTACTTC
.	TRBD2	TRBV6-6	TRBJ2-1	CASSYQAGGSYNEQFF	TGTGCCAGCAGTTACCAAGCGGGGGGCTCCTACAATGAGCAGTTCTTC
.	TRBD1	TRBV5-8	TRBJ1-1	CASSVQTGTGNIF	TGTGCCAGCAGCGTACAAACCGGGACAGGGAATATTTTT
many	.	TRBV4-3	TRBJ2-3	CASSRVLQTDTQYF	TGCGCCAGCAGCCGCGTCTTGCAGACAGATACGCAGTATTTT
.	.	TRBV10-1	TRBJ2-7	CASSAAYEQYF	TGCGCCAGCAGTGCTGCCTACGAGCAGTACTTC
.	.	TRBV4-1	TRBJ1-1	CASSQERTSGNTEAFF	TGCGCCAGCAGCCAAGAGCGGACGTCTGGGAACACTGAAGCTTTCTTT
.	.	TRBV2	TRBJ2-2	CASSGVPHLGELFF	TGTGCCAGCTCCGGCGTACCCCACTTAGGGGAGCTGTTTTTT
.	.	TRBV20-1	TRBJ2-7	CSARDPYEQYF	TGCAGTGCTAGGGATCCCTACGAGCAGTACTTC
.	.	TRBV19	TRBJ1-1	CASSVGQFGTEAFF	TGTGCCAGTAGTGTTGGACAGTTTGGGACTGAAGCTTTCTTT
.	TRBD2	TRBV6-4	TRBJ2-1	CASSVRTSGRTEQFF	TGTGCCAGCAGTGTTAGGACTAGCGGGAGAACTGAGCAGTTCTTC
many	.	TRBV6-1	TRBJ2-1	CASSASPTPNEQFF	TGTGCCAGCAGTGCTAGCCCCACCCCCAATGAGCAGTTCTTC
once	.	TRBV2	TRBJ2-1	CASSGGGIINEQFF	TGTGCCAGCAGCGGTGGCGGGATCATAAATGAGCAGTTCTTC
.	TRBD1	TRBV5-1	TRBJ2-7	CASSFSQGNYEQYF	TGCGCCAGCAGCTTCTCACAGGGGAACTACGAGCAGTACTTC
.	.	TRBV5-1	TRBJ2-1	CASSSLQGNEQFF	TGCGCCAGCAGCTCCCTACAGGGCAATGAGCAGTTCTTC
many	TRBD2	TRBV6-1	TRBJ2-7	CASSRGSSGSREQYF	TGTGCCAGCAGTCGGGGGTCTAGCGGGAGTCGCGAGCAGTACTTC
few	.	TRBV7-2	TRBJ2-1	CASSEVGNEQFF	TGTGCCAGCAGCGAGGTAGGCAATGAGCAGTTCTTC
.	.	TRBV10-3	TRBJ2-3	CAARATAGPDTQYF	TGTGCCGCCAGGGCTACGGCAGGGCCAGATACGCAGTATTTT
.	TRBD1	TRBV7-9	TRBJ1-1	CASSFWTGIDTEAFF	TGTGCCAGCAGCTTTTGGACAGGGATTGACACTGAAGCTTTCTTT
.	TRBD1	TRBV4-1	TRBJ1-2	CASSQSDRGQANYGYTF	TGCGCCAGCAGCCAATCGGACAGGGGGCAAGCTAACTATGGCTACACCTTC
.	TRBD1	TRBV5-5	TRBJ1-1	CASSLGQGAMNTEAFF	TGTGCCAGCAGCTTGGGGCAGGGGGCAATGAACACTGAAGCTTTCTTT